This T cell receptor beta chain appears in the sequencing data of a study of regulatory T cells in long-lasting Graves disease. Study results and caveats: Newly diagnosed Graves' patients exceeded persistent ones in TCR diversity. Under persistent disease, TRBV28, TRBJ1-2 and TRBJ2-5 were used preferentially.

Time point specified: newly diagnosed GD, antithyroid drugs for less than 3 months. PBMC-derived RNA was used for the TCR library. The authors drew patients from an endocrinology department in Xi'an, China. About this clonotype itself: The target antigen is unknown.

Through Arm-PCR of CDR3 regions and iRepertoire HTBI primers, TCR beta libraries were built. MiXCR was run by TCRdb on the multiplex PCR reads, yielding one entry per CDR3 protein. The sample has about 200,000 distinct CDR3 sequences; approximately 18% are singletons. Trimming cost V 3 bases and J 4 bases; bases outside gene matches: 9. This CDR3 region has 15 residues. Germline CDR1 is SGHNT and CDR2 is YYREEE (reference sequence). The sample was also reused in another study, on T cells in Graves' hyperthyroidism and ophthalmopathy.

The receptor comes from a young woman with Graves disease. Sequences were derived from peripheral blood mononuclear cells (PBMCs), sampled at new diagnosis, from a patient treated with antithyroid drugs. This chain connects TRBV5-4 to TRBJ1-2, with 7 bases fitting TRBD1. In nucleotides, the CDR3 is TGTGCCAGCAGCTCCCTCCGGACAGGCGTCTATGGCTACACCTTC. Its translation: CASSSLRTGVYGYTF. The complete variable domain, with remaining parts taken from reference TRBV5-4 and TRBJ1-2, reads ETGVTQSPTHLIKTRGQQVTLRCSSQSGHNTVSWYQQALGQGPQFIFQYYREEENGRGNFPPRFSGLQFPNYSSELNVNALELDDSALYLCASSSLRTGVYGYTFGSGTRLTVV.